A selection of T cell receptor beta chains follows, all from one sample in a study of T-cell memory formation after mild COVID-19. MiXCR, run by TCRdb on the 5' RACE reads, gives a single entry per CDR3 protein. The top ten hold 3% to 4% of the sample, which has roughly 200,000 distinct CDR3 sequences, more than 8% seen once. The sequenced sample consisted of PBMCs or a T cell subset sorted from them (not recorded which). These receptor sequences come from a man between 18 and 35 years old who had mild COVID-19 (a few samples of this study predate the infection). Cell type and time point are not known. CDR3s include the opening cysteine and the closing phenylalanine or tryptophan. A D gene is named only where the DNA matches it firmly. Not all rows give a size; the values are once, few, many and, for expanded clones, a class.

clone size: -; V gene: TRBV6-6; D gene: -; J gene: TRBJ2-6; CDR3 DNA: TGTGCCAGCAGTTCCGTCTCTGGGGCCAACGTCCTGACTTTC; CDR3 protein: CASSSVSGANVLTF
clone size: many; V gene: TRBV7-2; D gene: TRBD2; J gene: TRBJ2-3; CDR3 DNA: TGTGCCAGCAGCTTAAATAGCGGGGGGTCGGATACGCAGTATTTT; CDR3 protein: CASSLNSGGSDTQYF
clone size: few; V gene: TRBV9; D gene: TRBD1; J gene: TRBJ1-1; CDR3 DNA: TGTGCCAGCAGCCCTGGGGACAGCACTGAAGCTTTCTTT; CDR3 protein: CASSPGDSTEAFF
clone size: -; V gene: TRBV20-1; D gene: -; J gene: TRBJ1-1; CDR3 DNA: TGCAGTGCTAGAGATGAGGGAGTAACTGAAGCTTTCTTT; CDR3 protein: CSARDEGVTEAFF
clone size: -; V gene: TRBV6-2/TRBV6-3; D gene: TRBD1; J gene: TRBJ2-2; CDR3 DNA: TGTGCCAGCAGACCCGACAGGGGGCTAGGTCAGGTCGCCGGGGAGCTGTTTTTT; CDR3 protein: CASRPDRGLGQVAGELFF
clone size: few; V gene: TRBV15; D gene: -; J gene: TRBJ2-5; CDR3 DNA: TGTGCCACCAGCAGAGTCGGGGAAGAGACCCAGTACTTC; CDR3 protein: CATSRVGEETQYF
clone size: few; V gene: TRBV11-2; D gene: -; J gene: TRBJ1-1; CDR3 DNA: TGTGCCAGCAGCCCAGCAGTGGTGCGTGACACTGAAGCTTTCTTT; CDR3 protein: CASSPAVVRDTEAFF
clone size: many; V gene: TRBV4-2; D gene: -; J gene: TRBJ1-4; CDR3 DNA: TGTGCCAGCAGCCAAGGACCACAGGATTTAACTAATGAAAAACTGTTTTTT; CDR3 protein: CASSQGPQDLTNEKLFF
clone size: -; V gene: TRBV15; D gene: -; J gene: TRBJ2-2; CDR3 DNA: TGTGCCACCAGCAGAGACCAAATTAACACCGGGGAGCTGTTTTTT; CDR3 protein: CATSRDQINTGELFF
clone size: few; V gene: TRBV7-2; D gene: TRBD1; J gene: TRBJ1-2; CDR3 DNA: TGTGCCAGCATCTTGGGACAGGGTGGCTACACCTTC; CDR3 protein: CASILGQGGYTF
clone size: few; V gene: TRBV29-1; D gene: TRBD1; J gene: TRBJ2-7; CDR3 DNA: TGCAGCGTTGAGACAGGGGTGACCTACGAGCAGTACTTC; CDR3 protein: CSVETGVTYEQYF
clone size: few; V gene: TRBV24-1; D gene: TRBD2; J gene: TRBJ2-1; CDR3 DNA: TGTGCCACCAGTGGGCTGCTAGCGGGGGGTTACAATGAGCAGTTCTTC; CDR3 protein: CATSGLLAGGYNEQFF
clone size: few; V gene: TRBV12-3/TRBV12-4; D gene: -; J gene: TRBJ2-4; CDR3 DNA: TGTGCCAGCACCAAACGACAGACGGAAAACATTCAGTACTTC; CDR3 protein: CASTKRQTENIQYF
clone size: -; V gene: TRBV3-1; D gene: -; J gene: TRBJ2-1; CDR3 DNA: TGTGCCAGCAGCCAACCGGGACTGCTCCCGTTCTTC; CDR3 protein: CASSQPGLLPFF
clone size: -; V gene: TRBV29-1; D gene: -; J gene: TRBJ1-5; CDR3 DNA: TGCAGCGTTGTTACAGCCGATCAGCCCCAGCATTTT; CDR3 protein: CSVVTADQPQHF
clone size: -; V gene: TRBV2; D gene: -; J gene: TRBJ2-7; CDR3 DNA: TGTGCCAGCAGCGCCGGGGCAGCACCTTACGAGCAGTACTTC; CDR3 protein: CASSAGAAPYEQYF
clone size: -; V gene: TRBV7-9; D gene: -; J gene: TRBJ2-5; CDR3 DNA: TGTGCCAGCAGAAAAGAGACCCAGTACTTC; CDR3 protein: CASRKETQYF
clone size: -; V gene: TRBV6-2/TRBV6-3; D gene: -; J gene: TRBJ2-7; CDR3 DNA: TGTGCCAGCAGTCCATCAGGATTTTCCTACGAGCAGTACTTC; CDR3 protein: CASSPSGFSYEQYF
clone size: few; V gene: TRBV12-3/TRBV12-4; D gene: -; J gene: TRBJ1-5; CDR3 DNA: TGTGCCAGCAGTTTACGGGGGCCCTTGGGGCAGCCCCAGCATTTT; CDR3 protein: CASSLRGPLGQPQHF
clone size: -; V gene: TRBV5-6; D gene: -; J gene: TRBJ2-1; CDR3 DNA: TGTGCCAGCAGCTTGGCTGGGCGGGGGCCCTTGGGCAATGAGCAGTTCTTC; CDR3 protein: CASSLAGRGPLGNEQFF
clone size: -; V gene: TRBV24-1; D gene: -; J gene: TRBJ1-4; CDR3 DNA: TGTGCCACCAGTGCCAGTGGGGGGACTAATGAAAAACTGTTTTTT; CDR3 protein: CATSASGGTNEKLFF
clone size: -; V gene: TRBV6-5; D gene: TRBD1; J gene: TRBJ1-2; CDR3 DNA: TGTGCCAGCAGTTGGACAGGGGAAAGCGGCTACACCTTC; CDR3 protein: CASSWTGESGYTF
clone size: -; V gene: TRBV5-4; D gene: -; J gene: TRBJ1-2; CDR3 DNA: TGTGCCAGCAGCTTGTTAAAGTTGGGTACAGCAGCCCATGGCTACACCTTC; CDR3 protein: CASSLLKLGTAAHGYTF
clone size: -; V gene: TRBV2; D gene: -; J gene: TRBJ2-3; CDR3 DNA: TGTGCCAGCAGCCCCCAACGGGGCACAGATACGCAGTATTTT; CDR3 protein: CASSPQRGTDTQYF
clone size: -; V gene: TRBV6-1; D gene: -; J gene: TRBJ2-5; CDR3 DNA: TGTGCCAGCCTAATCGGCGGTGCAGGGCTGGAGACCCAGTACTTC; CDR3 protein: CASLIGGAGLETQYF
clone size: -; V gene: TRBV20-1; D gene: -; J gene: TRBJ2-3; CDR3 DNA: TGCAGTGCGGGTCTCTCCCCCGCGGATACGCAGTATTTT; CDR3 protein: CSAGLSPADTQYF
clone size: -; V gene: TRBV9; D gene: -; J gene: TRBJ1-1; CDR3 DNA: TGTGCCAGCAGCGCAAAGACAGTTGAGAACACTGAAGCTTTCTTT; CDR3 protein: CASSAKTVENTEAFF
clone size: few; V gene: TRBV4-3; D gene: -; J gene: TRBJ1-3; CDR3 DNA: TGCGCCAGCAGCTACGCCCCAGGGTCCGGAAACACCATATATTTT; CDR3 protein: CASSYAPGSGNTIYF
clone size: few; V gene: TRBV7-9; D gene: -; J gene: TRBJ1-1; CDR3 DNA: TGTGCCAGCAGCCCGCCGCCCCTTGGAAACACTGAAGCTTTCTTT; CDR3 protein: CASSPPPLGNTEAFF
clone size: -; V gene: TRBV7-9; D gene: TRBD1; J gene: TRBJ2-2; CDR3 DNA: TGTGCCAGCAGCTGGGACAGAAACACCGGGGAGCTGTTTTTT; CDR3 protein: CASSWDRNTGELFF
clone size: many; V gene: TRBV7-2; D gene: TRBD1; J gene: TRBJ1-5; CDR3 DNA: TGTGCCAGCAGCCCCTCTAACAGGGGTGTTCGGCAGCCCCAGCATTTT; CDR3 protein: CASSPSNRGVRQPQHF
clone size: -; V gene: TRBV10-3; D gene: -; J gene: TRBJ1-2; CDR3 DNA: TGTGCCATCAGTGAGTTTAGGTCAGGGAACGGCTACACCTTC; CDR3 protein: CAISEFRSGNGYTF